A selection of T cell receptor beta chains follows, all from one sample in a study of T cells in Graves' hyperthyroidism and ophthalmopathy. TCRdb fed the multiplex PCR reads into MiXCR, producing one record per CDR3 protein. The sample has 50,000 to 55,000 distinct CDR3 sequences, about half seen once. Source material: blood. The origin of the receptors is a woman aged 45-60 years with Graves' ophthalmopathy. Both conserved end residues are part of each CDR3. D genes are given only for firm matches. The size entry is marked missing in some rows and otherwise reads once, few, many or a size class.

j_call | d_call | v_call | clone_size | cdr3_nt | cdr3_aa
TRBJ2-3 | TRBD2 | TRBV20-1 | - | TGCAGTGCTAGAGAGGGGGGGGGGAACAAGGTTATGCAGTATTTT | CSAREGGGNKVMQYF
TRBJ2-4 | - | TRBV12-2 | - | TGTGCAAGTCGCTTAGGGGCTGTGGGAGCCAAAAACATTCAGTACTTC | CASRLGAVGAKNIQYF
TRBJ2-2 | - | TRBV20-1 | many | TGCAGTGCTAGCCGGGGGCCCCCCACCGGGGAGCTGTTTTTT | CSASRGPPTGELFF
TRBJ2-2 | TRBD1 | TRBV11-2 | many | TGTGCCAGCAGCTTGACAGGGGGCCTGGACACCGGGGAGCTGTTTTTT | CASSLTGGLDTGELFF
TRBJ1-2 | - | TRBV2 | - | TGTGCCAGCACCCGGTCGACAGGCTATGGCTACACCTTC | CASTRSTGYGYTF
TRBJ2-1 | TRBD2 | TRBV10-2 | many | TGCGCCAGCAGTGATCTAGCGGGAGGGAGACCCAATGAGCAGTTCTTC | CASSDLAGGRPNEQFF
TRBJ2-5 | TRBD2 | TRBV5-6 | - | TGTGCCAGCAGCTCCACTAGGGGACTAGCGGGGGGCACAGACCAAGAGACCCAGTACTTC | CASSSTRGLAGGTDQETQYF
TRBJ1-1 | TRBD1 | TRBV6-1 | many | TGTGCCACCAGACGGACAGGGACCGTGAACACTGAAGCTTTCTTT | CATRRTGTVNTEAFF
TRBJ2-1 | - | TRBV7-9 | - | TGTGCCAGCAGCCCCCATAATGAGCAGTTCTTC | CASSPHNEQFF
TRBJ1-4 | TRBD1 | TRBV29-1 | many | TGCAGCGCCAAAACAGGGGGACGAGAAAGCTTGCTAACTAATGAAAAACTGTTTTTT | CSAKTGGRESLLTNEKLFF
TRBJ1-3 | - | TRBV7-2 | once | TGTGCCAGCAGCTTCAGGGGTATGAACACCATATATTTT | CASSFRGMNTIYF
TRBJ2-1 | - | TRBV9 | many | TGTGCCAGCAGCGTAGTGGGATTGGCAACGAGAGATGAGCAGTTCTTC | CASSVVGLATRDEQFF
TRBJ1-5 | - | TRBV7-8 | - | TGTGCCAGCAGCTTAGTTGCGGGGCCCAACGGTCAGCCCCAGCATTTT | CASSLVAGPNGQPQHF
TRBJ2-7 | TRBD2 | TRBV7-6 | many | TGTGCCAGCAGCCCCCGGGGGGGCGCGAACGAGCAGTACTTC | CASSPRGGANEQYF
TRBJ2-5 | - | TRBV5-1 | many | TGCGCCAGCAGCATAAGGACAGGAGGGGAGACCCAGTACTTC | CASSIRTGGETQYF
TRBJ2-1 | TRBD1 | TRBV6-6 | many | TGTGCCAGCAGTTACTTGGGACAGGGTAAACGGAATGAGCAGTTCTTC | CASSYLGQGKRNEQFF
TRBJ1-5 | - | TRBV10-1 | - | TGCGCCAGCAGTGATTCCAGGGTACGGGGCTGCGACATGGAGGATATATGCAATCAGCCCCAGCATTTT | CASSDSRVRGCDMEDICNQPQHF